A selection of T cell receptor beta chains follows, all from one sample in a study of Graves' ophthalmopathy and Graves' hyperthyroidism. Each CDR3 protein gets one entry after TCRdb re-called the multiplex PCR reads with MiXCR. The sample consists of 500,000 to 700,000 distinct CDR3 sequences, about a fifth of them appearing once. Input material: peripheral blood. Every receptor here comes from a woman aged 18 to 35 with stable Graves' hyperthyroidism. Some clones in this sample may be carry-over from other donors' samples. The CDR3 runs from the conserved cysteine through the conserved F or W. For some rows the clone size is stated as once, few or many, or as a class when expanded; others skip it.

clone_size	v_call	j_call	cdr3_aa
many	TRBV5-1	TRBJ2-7	CASSPGAGNTYEQYF
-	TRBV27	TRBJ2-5	CASSLSRRGASQETQYF
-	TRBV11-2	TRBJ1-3	CASSVRGPVSGNTMYF
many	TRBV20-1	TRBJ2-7	CSARDTGALSYEQYF
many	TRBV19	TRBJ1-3	CASSVAGVSGNTIYF
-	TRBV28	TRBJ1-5	CASSQAGTGFTQPQHF
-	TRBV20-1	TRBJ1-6	CSAGKDTRNDSPLHF
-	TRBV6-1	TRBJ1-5	CASSPRTGVSNQPQHF
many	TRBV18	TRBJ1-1	CASSPLTDLNTEAFF
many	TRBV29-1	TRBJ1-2	CSVERAGGFDGYTF
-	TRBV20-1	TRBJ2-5	CSARENRAQETQYF
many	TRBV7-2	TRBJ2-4	CASSLDRVNIQYF
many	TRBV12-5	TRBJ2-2	CASGVGVKTGELFF
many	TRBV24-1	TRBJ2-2	CATSDHTTGELFF
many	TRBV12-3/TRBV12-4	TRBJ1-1	CASSPAVGGWNTEAFF
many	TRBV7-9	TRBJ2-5	CASSPGLAGAKQETQYF
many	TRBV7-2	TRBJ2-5	CASSLESLAVQETQYF
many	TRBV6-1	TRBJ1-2	CASSEVGQNYGYTF